This note documents a single T cell receptor beta chain sequence. The source of the sample is a study of blood T cell repertoires in COVID-19. V was cut by 2 bases and J by 1 base, with 8 bases left in between. Germline CDR1 and CDR2: MNHEY and SMNVEV (reference sequence). The CDR3 extends over 14 amino acids. The data were produced by immunoSEQ multiplex PCR, yet TCRdb's version contains in-frame clones alone and is incomplete. The sample lists 400,000 or so clones; around nine tenths were seen once. This sequence originates from a human donor in a cohort sampled during active COVID-19. Material: peripheral blood. This sequence joins TRBV27 and TRBJ1-1, with a possible D match to TRBD1 (6 bases). The CDR3 region is CASSLMGANTEAFF. The CDR3 region has the DNA TGTGCCAGCAGTTTAATGGGGGCGAACACTGAAGCTTTCTTT.